These 17 T cell receptor beta chains were sequenced from one sample in a study of blood T cell repertoires in COVID-19. Produced via immunoSEQ multiplex PCR; TCRdb's table is partial and in-frame only. This table has 200,000 to 250,000 clones, around 82% appearing once. Material: peripheral blood. All receptors derive from a woman aged 55-75 years with acute or convalescent COVID-19.

This chain uses TRBV7-2 with TRBJ1-3; D remains ambiguous. The CDR3 has 12 residues. Trimming stripped 2 bases from V and 8 bases from J, with 7 bases between. Germline loops: CDR1 SGHTA, CDR2 FQGNSA. The CDR3 protein is CASSLPRDTIYF. DNA of the CDR3: TGTGCCAGCAGCTTACCCCGGGACACCATATATTTT.

This sequence joins TRBV28 and TRBJ2-1; tentatively, D is TRBD2 (5 bases). Germline V lookup: CDR1 MDHEN, CDR2 SYDVKM. Trimming took off 2 bases at V and 9 bases at J, with 14 bases between the two ends. The CDR3 runs to 14 residues. Here the CDR3 DNA reads TGTGCCAGCAGTTTACCTACCCCGGCGGGTGAGCAGTTCTTC. Amino acids: CASSLPTPAGEQFF.

The CDR3 region has the DNA TGTGCCAGCAGCGCACATGAGGGTAATGGAAACACCATATATTTT. Residues: CASSAHEGNGNTIYF. This sequence joins TRBV9 and TRBJ1-3; D gene ambiguous. Germline assignment: CDR1 SGDLS and CDR2 YYNGEE. Trimming cost V 3 bases and J 3 bases, with 13 bases left between them. CDR3 length: 15 residues.

The chain is built from TRBV3-1 (or the pseudogene TRBV3-2) and TRBJ2-3, with 8 bases fitting TRBD2. Germline loops: CDR1 LGHDT, CDR2 YNNKEL (reference sequence). This CDR3 comprises 17 residues. With V trimmed by 1 base and J by 2 bases, 8 bases remained unmatched. The CDR3 DNA is TGTGCCAGCAGCCAAGTCACGACGGGAGGGGACACAGATACGCAGTATTTT. Its protein is CASSQVTTGGDTDTQYF.

This chain links TRBV6-5 with TRBJ1-4, with D maybe TRBD1 (5 bases). Germline loops: CDR1 MNHEY, CDR2 SVGAGI. The ends were cut back, 5 bases at V and 4 bases at J, with 11 bases in the middle. The CDR3 has 14 amino acids. CDR3 in DNA: TGTGCCAGCAGTAGGGGTTCCGGTAATGAAAAACTGTTTTTT. Residues: CASSRGSGNEKLFF.

The V gene is TRBV13, the J gene TRBJ2-1, with 15 nucleotides matching TRBD2. Germline V gives CDR1 PRHDT, CDR2 FYEKMQ (reference sequence). The J segment lost 7 bases and the V segment lost 5 bases, leaving 3 bases of the junction unmatched. The length of the CDR3 is 15 residues. The CDR3 DNA is TGTGCCAGCAGCCGAGGGACTAGCGGGGGGAATGAGCAGTTCTTC. Residues: CASSRGTSGGNEQFF.

The CDR3 sequence: CASSYRNTIYF. The CDR3, as DNA: TGTGCCAGCAGTTATAGAAACACCATATATTTT. The V and J genes are TRBV12-3 or TRBV12-4 and TRBJ1-3, with D hard to call. This CDR3 comprises 11 residues. V lost 4 bases and J 5 bases, leaving 3 bases between the germline ends.

The chain joins TRBV2 to TRBJ1-4; TRBD1 is a possible D gene (5 bases). Germline V CDR1 and CDR2: SNHLY, FYNNEI. V lost 6 bases and J lost 2, with 16 bases in between. The CDR3 is 16 residues long. CDR3: CASRRTGDRTNEKLFF. CDR3 coding DNA: TGTGCCAGCAGGCGAACAGGAGATCGCACTAATGAAAAACTGTTTTTT.

CDR3 region: CASSSLGGEQYF. The CDR3 DNA is TGTGCCAGCAGCTCCCTAGGCGGTGAGCAGTACTTC. The rearrangement links TRBV11-2 to TRBJ2-7; no clear D. The CDR3 is 12 residues long. From germline, CDR1 is SGHAT and CDR2 FQNNGV. V dropped 4 bases and J dropped 7 bases, with 11 bases sitting between them. Using reference TRBV11-2 and TRBJ2-7 for the parts outside the CDR3, the full variable domain is EAGVAQSPRYKIIEKRQSVAFWCNPISGHATLYWYQQILGQGPKLLIQFQNNGVVDDSQLPKDRFSAERLKGVDSTLKIQPAKLEDSAVYLCASSSLGGEQYFGPGTRLTVT.

This chain joins TRBV6-4 and TRBJ1-1; D perhaps matches TRBD1 (6 bases). The V and J ends lost 4 bases and 1 base respectively, with 19 bases between them. Per germline, CDR1 MRHNA and CDR2 SNTAGT. CDR3 length equals 17 residues. In nucleotides, the CDR3 is TGTGCCAGCAGTGGGCTAAGGGTGGGGGCACCGAACACTGAAGCTTTCTTT. Its protein is CASSGLRVGAPNTEAFF.

The chain links TRBV15 to TRBJ2-7; tentatively, D is TRBD2 (5 bases). Trimming stripped 0 bases from V and 5 bases from J, with 8 bases between. From germline, CDR1 is LNHNV and CDR2 YYDKDF (reference sequence). The CDR3 runs to 13 residues. The CDR3 DNA is TGTGCCACCAGCAGAGATACGCGGGACGAGCAGTACTTC. This sequence encodes CATSRDTRDEQYF.

The chain combines TRBV15 with TRBJ2-3; D is unclear. Germline CDR1 reads LNHNV; CDR2 reads YYDKDF (reference sequence). The CDR3 loop spans 15 amino acids. V was pared by 6 bases and J by 0 bases, with 13 bases between. CDR3 DNA: TGTGCCACCAGTGGTGGGCGAGCTAGCACAGATACGCAGTATTTT. Amino acid sequence: CATSGGRASTDTQYF.

The chain employs TRBV7-9 and TRBJ1-1; 7 positions match TRBD1. The length of the CDR3 is 15 residues. CDR1 and CDR2 (germline): SEHNR, FQNEAQ (reference sequence). V was pared by 5 bases and J by 5 bases, with 11 bases of the junction left unmatched. The CDR3 here is CASSRSKGAGTEAFF. CDR3 in DNA: TGTGCCAGCAGCCGGAGTAAGGGGGCTGGGACTGAAGCTTTCTTT.

J is TRBJ2-2 and V is TRBV6-2 or TRBV6-3, with a tentative D call TRBD2 (7 bases). From germline, CDR1 is MNHEY and CDR2 SVGEGT. Trimming removed 0 bases from V and 4 bases from J, with 15 bases in between. The CDR3 is made up of 17 amino acids. The CDR3 region is CASSYSMGGHRTGELFF. The CDR3 bases are TGTGCCAGCAGTTACTCGATGGGGGGGCATCGCACCGGGGAGCTGTTTTTT.

The V gene is TRBV6-5, the J gene TRBJ2-1; D may be TRBD2 (6 bases). Germline CDR1 MNHEY, CDR2 SVGAGI. CDR3 size: 12 residues. The V and J ends lost 8 bases and 7 bases respectively, with 12 bases between them. CDR3 loop: CASRGTLNEQFF. The CDR3, as DNA: TGTGCCAGCCGAGGGACTTTGAATGAGCAGTTCTTC.

This chain connects TRBV4-1 to TRBJ1-6; perhaps TRBD1 as D (5 bases). CDR1 and CDR2 (germline): MGHRA, YSYEKL. The CDR3 is made up of 13 amino acids. V was clipped by 3 bases and J by 13 bases, with 13 bases between them. CDR3 coding DNA: TGCGCCAGCAGCCAGGGACTACAATCGCCCCTCCACTTT. It translates to CASSQGLQSPLHF.

The V call is TRBV7-9, the J call TRBJ2-3, with 10 bases matching TRBD2. The CDR3 has 16 residues. Germline CDR1 and CDR2: SEHNR and FQNEAQ (reference sequence). The junction had 4 bases not matched to a gene; V was cut back by 1 base and J by 3 bases. The DNA for the CDR3 is TGTGCCAGCAGCTTAGGGCTAGCGGGGGAAACAGATACGCAGTATTTT. Translated, it gives CASSLGLAGETDTQYF.